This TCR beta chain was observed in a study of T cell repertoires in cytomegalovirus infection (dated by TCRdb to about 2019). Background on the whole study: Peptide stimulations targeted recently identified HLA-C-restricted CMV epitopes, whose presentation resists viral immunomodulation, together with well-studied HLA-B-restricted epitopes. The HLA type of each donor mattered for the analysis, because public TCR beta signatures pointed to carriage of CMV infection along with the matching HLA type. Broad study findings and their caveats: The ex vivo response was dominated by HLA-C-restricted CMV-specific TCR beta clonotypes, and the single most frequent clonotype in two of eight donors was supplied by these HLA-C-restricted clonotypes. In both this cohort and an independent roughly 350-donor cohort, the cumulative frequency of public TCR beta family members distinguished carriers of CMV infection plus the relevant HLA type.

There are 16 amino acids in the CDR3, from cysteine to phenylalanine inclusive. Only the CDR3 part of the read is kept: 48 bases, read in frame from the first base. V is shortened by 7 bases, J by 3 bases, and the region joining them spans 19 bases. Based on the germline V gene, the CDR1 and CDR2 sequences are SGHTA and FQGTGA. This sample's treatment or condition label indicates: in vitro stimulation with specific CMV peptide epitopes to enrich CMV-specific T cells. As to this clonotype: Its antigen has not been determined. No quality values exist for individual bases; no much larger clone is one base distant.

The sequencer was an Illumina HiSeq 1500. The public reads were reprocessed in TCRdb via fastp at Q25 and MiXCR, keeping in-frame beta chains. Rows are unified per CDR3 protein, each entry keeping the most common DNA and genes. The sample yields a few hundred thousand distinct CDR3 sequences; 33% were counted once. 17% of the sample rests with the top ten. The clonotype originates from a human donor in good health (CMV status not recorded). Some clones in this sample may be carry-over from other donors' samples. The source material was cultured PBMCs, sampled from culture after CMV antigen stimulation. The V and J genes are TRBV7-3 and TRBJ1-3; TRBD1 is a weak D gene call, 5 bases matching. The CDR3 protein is CASIPGSGRGGNTIYF. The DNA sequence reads TGTGCCAGCATCCCTGGGTCGGGACGAGGTGGAAACACCATATATTTT. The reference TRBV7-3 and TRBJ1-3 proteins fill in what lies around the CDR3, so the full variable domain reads GAGVSQTPSNKVTEKGKYVELRCDPISGHTALYWYRQSLGQGPEFLIYFQGTGAADDSGLPNDRFFAVRPEGSVSTLKIQRTERGDSAVYLCASIPGSGRGGNTIYFGEGSWLTVV.